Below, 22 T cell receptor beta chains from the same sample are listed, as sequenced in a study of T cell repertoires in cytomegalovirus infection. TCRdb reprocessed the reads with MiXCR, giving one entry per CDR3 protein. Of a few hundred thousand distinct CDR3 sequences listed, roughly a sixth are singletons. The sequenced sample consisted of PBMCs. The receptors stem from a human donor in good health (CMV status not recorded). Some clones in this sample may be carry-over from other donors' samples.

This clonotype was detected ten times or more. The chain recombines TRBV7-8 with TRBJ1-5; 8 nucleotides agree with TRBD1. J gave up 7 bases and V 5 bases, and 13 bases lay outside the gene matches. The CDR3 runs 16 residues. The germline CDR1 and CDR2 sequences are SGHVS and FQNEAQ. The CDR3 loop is CASSPGAGGTGQPQHF. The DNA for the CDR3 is TGTGCCAGCAGCCCAGGTGCAGGGGGCACGGGCCAGCCCCAGCATTTT.

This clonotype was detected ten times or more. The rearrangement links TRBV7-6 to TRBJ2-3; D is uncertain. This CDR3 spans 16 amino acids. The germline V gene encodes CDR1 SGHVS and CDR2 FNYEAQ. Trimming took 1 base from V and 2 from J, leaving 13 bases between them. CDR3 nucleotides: TGTGCCAGCAGCTTAGTACGTGCGAGTTACACAGATACGCAGTATTTT. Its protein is CASSLVRASYTDTQYF.

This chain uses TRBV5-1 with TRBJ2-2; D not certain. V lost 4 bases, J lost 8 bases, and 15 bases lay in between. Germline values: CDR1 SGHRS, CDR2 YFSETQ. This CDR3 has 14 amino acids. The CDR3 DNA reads TGCGCCAGCAGCGTGTTCCCGGTTTCGGGGGAGCTGTTTTTT. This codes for CASSVFPVSGELFF.

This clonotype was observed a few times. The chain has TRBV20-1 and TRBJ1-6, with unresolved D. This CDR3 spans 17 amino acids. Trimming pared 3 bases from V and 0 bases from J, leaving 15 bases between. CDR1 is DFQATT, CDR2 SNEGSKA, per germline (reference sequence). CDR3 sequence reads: CSARAFSGSSYNSPLHF. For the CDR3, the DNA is TGCAGTGCTAGGGCCTTCTCGGGGAGCTCCTATAATTCACCCCTCCACTTT.

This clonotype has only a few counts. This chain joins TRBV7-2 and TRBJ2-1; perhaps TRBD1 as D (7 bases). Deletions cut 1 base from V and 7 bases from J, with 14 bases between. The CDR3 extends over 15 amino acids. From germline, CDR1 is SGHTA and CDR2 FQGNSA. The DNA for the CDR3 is TGTGCCAGCAGCTTAGGACAGGGACTTAGTAATGAGCAGTTCTTC. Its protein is CASSLGQGLSNEQFF.

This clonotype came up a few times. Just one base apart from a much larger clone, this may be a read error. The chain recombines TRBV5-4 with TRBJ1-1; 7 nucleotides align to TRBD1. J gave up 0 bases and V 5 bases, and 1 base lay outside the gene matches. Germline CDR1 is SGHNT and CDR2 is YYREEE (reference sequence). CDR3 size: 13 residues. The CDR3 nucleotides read TGTGCCAGCAGAGGACAGGTGAACACTGAAGCTTTCTTT. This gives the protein CASRGQVNTEAFF.

The CDR3 protein is CASSLMGYGNGYTF. In DNA form, the CDR3 reads TGTGCCAGCAGTTTAATGGGTTACGGTAATGGCTACACCTTC. The J gene is TRBJ1-2, the V gene TRBV28; no clear D. V was trimmed by 2 bases and J by 6 bases, leaving 13 bases between them. The germline CDR1 and CDR2 sequences are MDHEN and SYDVKM. The CDR3 spans 14 residues.

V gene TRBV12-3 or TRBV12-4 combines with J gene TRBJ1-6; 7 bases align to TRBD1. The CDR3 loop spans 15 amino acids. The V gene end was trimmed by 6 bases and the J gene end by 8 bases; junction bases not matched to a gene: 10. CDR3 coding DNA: TGTGCCAGCAGCCCCCCCGGGACAGTCGATTCACCCCTCCACTTT. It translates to CASSPPGTVDSPLHF.

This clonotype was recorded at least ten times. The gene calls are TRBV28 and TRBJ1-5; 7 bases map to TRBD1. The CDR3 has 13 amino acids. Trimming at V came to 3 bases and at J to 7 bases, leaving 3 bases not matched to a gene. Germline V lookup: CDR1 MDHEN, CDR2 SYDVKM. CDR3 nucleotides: TGTGCCAGCAGTTTTATCAGGGGGCAGCCCCAGCATTTT. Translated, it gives CASSFIRGQPQHF.

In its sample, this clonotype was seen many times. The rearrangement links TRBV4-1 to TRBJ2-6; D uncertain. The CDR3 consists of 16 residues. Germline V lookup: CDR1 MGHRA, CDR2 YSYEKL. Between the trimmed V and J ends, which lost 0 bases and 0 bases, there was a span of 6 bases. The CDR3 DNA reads TGCGCCAGCAGCCAAGAGGTTCTCTCTGGGGCCAACGTCCTGACTTTC. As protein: CASSQEVLSGANVLTF.

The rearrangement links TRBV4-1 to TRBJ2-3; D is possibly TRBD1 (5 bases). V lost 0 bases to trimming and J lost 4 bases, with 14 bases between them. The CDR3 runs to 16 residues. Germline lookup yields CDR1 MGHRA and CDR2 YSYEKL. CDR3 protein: CASSQDRATGADTQYF. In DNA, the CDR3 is TGCGCCAGCAGCCAAGATCGGGCCACAGGAGCAGATACGCAGTATTTT.

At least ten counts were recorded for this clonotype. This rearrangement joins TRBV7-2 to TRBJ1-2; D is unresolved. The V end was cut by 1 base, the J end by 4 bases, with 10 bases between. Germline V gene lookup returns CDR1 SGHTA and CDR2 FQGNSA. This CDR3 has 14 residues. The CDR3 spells CASSLVSQIYGYTF. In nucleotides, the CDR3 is TGTGCCAGCAGCTTAGTATCGCAGATCTATGGCTACACCTTC.

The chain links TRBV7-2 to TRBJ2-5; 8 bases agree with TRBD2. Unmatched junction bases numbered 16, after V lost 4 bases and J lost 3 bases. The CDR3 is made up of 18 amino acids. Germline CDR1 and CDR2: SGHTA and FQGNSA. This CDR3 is CASSSLVGAGLEEETQYF. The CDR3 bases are TGTGCCAGCAGCTCTTTAGTGGGGGCGGGACTAGAGGAAGAGACCCAGTACTTC.

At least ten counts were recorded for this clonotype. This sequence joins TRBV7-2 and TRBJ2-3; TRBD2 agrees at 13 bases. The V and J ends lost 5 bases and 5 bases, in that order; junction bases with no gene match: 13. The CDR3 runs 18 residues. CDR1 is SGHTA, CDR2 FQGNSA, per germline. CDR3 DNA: TGTGCCAGCAGCCAATTTGTACTAGCGGGGGGGCAGGGAGATACGCAGTATTTT. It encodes CASSQFVLAGGQGDTQYF. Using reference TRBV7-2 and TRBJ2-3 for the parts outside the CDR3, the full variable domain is GAGVSQSPSNKVTEKGKDVELRCDPISGHTALYWYRQSLGQGLEFLIYFQGNSAPDKSGLPSDRFSAERTGGSVSTLTIQRTQQEDSAVYLCASSQFVLAGGQGDTQYFGPGTRLTVL.

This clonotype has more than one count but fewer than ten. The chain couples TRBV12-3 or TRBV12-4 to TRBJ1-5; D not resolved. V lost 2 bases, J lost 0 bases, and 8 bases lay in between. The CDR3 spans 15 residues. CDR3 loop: CASSLLGNSNQPQHF. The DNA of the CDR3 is TGTGCCAGCAGTTTACTCGGGAATAGCAATCAGCCCCAGCATTTT.

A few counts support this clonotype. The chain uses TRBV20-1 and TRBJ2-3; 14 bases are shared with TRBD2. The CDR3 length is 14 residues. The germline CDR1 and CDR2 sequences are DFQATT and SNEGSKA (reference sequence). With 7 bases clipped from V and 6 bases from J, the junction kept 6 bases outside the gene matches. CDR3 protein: CSVPGLAGEDTQYF. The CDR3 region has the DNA TGCAGTGTCCCGGGACTAGCGGGGGAGGATACGCAGTATTTT.

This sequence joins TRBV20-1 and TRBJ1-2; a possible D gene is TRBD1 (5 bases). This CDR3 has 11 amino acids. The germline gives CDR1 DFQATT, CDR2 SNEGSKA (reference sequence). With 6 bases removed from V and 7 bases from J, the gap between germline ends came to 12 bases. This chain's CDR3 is CSAKEGRGYTF. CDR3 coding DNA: TGCAGTGCCAAGGAGGGGCGTGGCTACACCTTC.

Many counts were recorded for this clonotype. In DNA, the CDR3 is TGTGCCAGCAAGTTTGGGCCAGACAACTCTGGAAACACCATATATTTT. Translating it yields CASKFGPDNSGNTIYF. The chain combines TRBV7-2 with TRBJ1-3; D remains unclear. Trimming took 7 bases from V and 0 from J, leaving 16 bases between them. The CDR3 is 16 residues long. The germline V gene encodes CDR1 SGHTA and CDR2 FQGNSA.

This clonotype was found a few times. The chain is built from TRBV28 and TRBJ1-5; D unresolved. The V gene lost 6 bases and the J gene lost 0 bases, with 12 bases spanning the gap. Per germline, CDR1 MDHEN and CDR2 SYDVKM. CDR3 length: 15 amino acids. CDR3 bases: TGTGCCAGCAGCCCCGACTTTAATAGCAATCAGCCCCAGCATTTT. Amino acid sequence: CASSPDFNSNQPQHF.

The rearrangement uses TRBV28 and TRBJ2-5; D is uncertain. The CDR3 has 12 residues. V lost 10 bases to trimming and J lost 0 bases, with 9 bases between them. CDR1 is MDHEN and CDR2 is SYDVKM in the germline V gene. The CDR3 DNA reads TGTGCCACCAGGCCGAACCAAGAGACCCAGTACTTC. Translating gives CATRPNQETQYF.

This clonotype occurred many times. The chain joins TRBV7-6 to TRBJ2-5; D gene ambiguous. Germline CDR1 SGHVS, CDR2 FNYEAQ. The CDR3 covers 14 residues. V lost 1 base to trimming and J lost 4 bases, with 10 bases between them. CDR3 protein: CASSLGATAETQYF. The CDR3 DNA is TGTGCCAGCAGCTTAGGGGCTACAGCAGAGACCCAGTACTTC.

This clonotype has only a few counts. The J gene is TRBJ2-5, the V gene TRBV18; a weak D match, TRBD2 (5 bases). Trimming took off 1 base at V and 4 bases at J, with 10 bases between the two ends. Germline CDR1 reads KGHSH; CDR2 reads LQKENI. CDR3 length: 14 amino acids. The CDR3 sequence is CASSPQGAGETQYF. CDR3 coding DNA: TGTGCCAGCTCACCACAGGGCGCGGGAGAGACCCAGTACTTC.